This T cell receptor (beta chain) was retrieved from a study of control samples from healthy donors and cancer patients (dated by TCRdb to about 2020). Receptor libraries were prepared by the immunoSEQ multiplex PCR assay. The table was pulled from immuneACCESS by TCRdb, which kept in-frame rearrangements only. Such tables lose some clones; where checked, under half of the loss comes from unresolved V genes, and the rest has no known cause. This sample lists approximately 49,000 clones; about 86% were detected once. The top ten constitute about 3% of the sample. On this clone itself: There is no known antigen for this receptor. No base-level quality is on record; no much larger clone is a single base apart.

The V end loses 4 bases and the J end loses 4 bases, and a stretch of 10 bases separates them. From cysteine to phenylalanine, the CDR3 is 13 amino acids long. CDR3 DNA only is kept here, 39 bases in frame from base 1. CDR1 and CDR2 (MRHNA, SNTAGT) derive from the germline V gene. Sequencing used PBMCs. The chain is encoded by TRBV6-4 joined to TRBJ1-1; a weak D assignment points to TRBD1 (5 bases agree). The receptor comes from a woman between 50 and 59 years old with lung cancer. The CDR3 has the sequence CASSAGGGTEAFF. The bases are TGTGCCAGCAGTGCCGGGGGGGGCACTGAAGCTTTCTTT.